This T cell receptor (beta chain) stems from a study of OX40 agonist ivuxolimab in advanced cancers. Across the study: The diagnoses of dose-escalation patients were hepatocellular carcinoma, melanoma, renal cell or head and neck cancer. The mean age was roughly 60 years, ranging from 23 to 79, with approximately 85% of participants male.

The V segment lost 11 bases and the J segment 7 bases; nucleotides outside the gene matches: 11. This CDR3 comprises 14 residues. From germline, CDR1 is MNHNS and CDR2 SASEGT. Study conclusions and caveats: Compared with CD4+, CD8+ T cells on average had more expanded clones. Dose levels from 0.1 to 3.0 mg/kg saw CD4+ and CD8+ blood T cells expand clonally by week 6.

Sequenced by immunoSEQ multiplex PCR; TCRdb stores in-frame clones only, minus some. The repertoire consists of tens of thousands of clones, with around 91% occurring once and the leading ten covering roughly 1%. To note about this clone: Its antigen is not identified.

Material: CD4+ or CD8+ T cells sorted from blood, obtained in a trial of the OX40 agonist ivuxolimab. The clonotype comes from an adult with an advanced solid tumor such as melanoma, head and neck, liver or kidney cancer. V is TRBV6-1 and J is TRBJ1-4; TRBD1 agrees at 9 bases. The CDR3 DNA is TGTGCCGTCCAACAACAGGGGGCGCTTGAAAAACTGTTTTTT. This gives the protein CAVQQQGALEKLFF.